Below, 20 T cell receptor beta chains from the same sample are listed, as sequenced in a study of a mutant IDH1 vaccine in newly diagnosed glioma. The time point: week 5, during vaccination. Vaccine doses each comprised 300 ug of mutant IDH1 20-mer peptide, with topical imiquimod. Generated by immunoSEQ multiplex PCR, the TCRdb table keeps only in-frame clones and is missing some. The top ten hold about 0.6% of the sample, which has around 78,000 clones, roughly 91% seen once. Their target antigens are unknown. The sequenced sample was PBMCs, obtained from a glioma patient whose treatment included an IDH1 peptide vaccine. These receptors were taken from a woman between 45 and 65 years old with glioma.

V gene TRBV5-4 combines with J gene TRBJ2-3; 11 nucleotides match TRBD2. This CDR3 region has 15 residues. With V trimmed by 4 bases and J by 4 bases, 5 bases remained unmatched. CDR1 and CDR2 (germline): SGHNT, YYREEE (reference sequence). The CDR3 nucleotides are TGTGCCAGCAGCCCTAGCGGGAGGAGCCCAGATACGCAGTATTTT. This sequence encodes CASSPSGRSPDTQYF.

A single count supports this clone. This chain joins TRBV9 and TRBJ2-3, with D hard to call. Trimming took off 3 bases at V and 1 base at J, with 6 bases between the two ends. CDR1 is SGDLS, CDR2 YYNGEE, per germline. The CDR3 has 13 amino acids. The CDR3 sequence is CASSDPGTDTQYF. The CDR3 DNA is TGTGCCAGCAGCGACCCGGGCACAGATACGCAGTATTTT.

The rearrangement links TRBV11-2 to TRBJ1-1, with 7 bases matching TRBD1. This CDR3 is built from 17 residues. Germline loops: CDR1 SGHAT, CDR2 FQNNGV. V trimming: 1 base; J trimming: 0 bases; junction bases outside the gene matches: 8. The CDR3 nucleotides are TGTGCCAGCAGCTTAGTAGGGGACAGAACAGTGAACACTGAAGCTTTCTTT. Its protein product is CASSLVGDRTVNTEAFF.

This chain joins TRBV6-5 and TRBJ2-3; D possibly corresponds to TRBD2 (6 bases). Between the trimmed V and J ends, which lost 2 bases and 0 bases, there was a span of 9 bases. This CDR3 region has 15 residues. Germline-derived CDR1 and CDR2 are MNHEY and SVGAGI. For the CDR3, the DNA is TGTGCCAGCAGTTACCCGGCGGGAAGCACAGATACGCAGTATTTT. It specifies CASSYPAGSTDTQYF.

This clone has just one count. The V gene is TRBV19, the J gene TRBJ2-6, with D possibly being TRBD2 (7 bases). The ends were cut back, 2 bases at V and 4 bases at J, with 21 bases in the middle. The CDR3 has 19 residues. Germline V gene lookup returns CDR1 LNHDA and CDR2 SQIVND (reference sequence). The CDR3 sequence is CASSIFVQGRGSGANVLTF. The CDR3 DNA sequence: TGTGCCAGTAGTATATTTGTTCAGGGGAGGGGATCCGGGGCCAACGTCCTGACTTTC.

This clone came up once. V usage is TRBV18 and J usage is TRBJ2-7; a possible D gene is TRBD2 (5 bases). Trimming shortened V by 3 bases and J by 2 bases, and 8 bases separated the two germline ends. CDR3 length equals 13 residues. Germline V gives CDR1 KGHSH, CDR2 LQKENI. The CDR3 sequence is CASSPGEAYEQYF. The CDR3 DNA sequence: TGTGCCAGCTCACCCGGGGAAGCCTACGAGCAGTACTTC. The complete variable domain, with remaining parts taken from reference TRBV18 and TRBJ2-7, reads NAGVMQNPRHLVRRRGQEARLRCSPMKGHSHVYWYRQLPEEGLKFMVYLQKENIIDESGMPKERFSAEFPKEGPSILRIQQVVRGDSAAYFCASSPGEAYEQYFGPGTRLTVT.

The chain carries TRBV6-5 and TRBJ2-2; TRBD2 agrees at 7 bases. There are 16 residues in the CDR3. The V and J ends lost 4 bases and 6 bases, in that order; junction bases with no gene match: 11. Germline V gives CDR1 MNHEY, CDR2 SVGAGI. CDR3 in amino acids: CASSSLASGRPGELFF. The CDR3 DNA is TGTGCCAGCAGTTCCCTCGCTAGCGGCCGACCCGGGGAGCTGTTTTTT.

This chain connects TRBV2 to TRBJ1-1; D gene ambiguous. The CDR3 consists of 14 residues. Trimming cost V 2 bases and J 8 bases, with 15 bases left between them. CDR1 and CDR2 (germline): SNHLY, FYNNEI. CDR3 nucleotide sequence: TGTGCCAGCAGTGAATTCTTTCGGGAGAACGAAGCTTTCTTT. The encoded protein is CASSEFFRENEAFF.

This rearrangement joins TRBV28 to TRBJ2-1; 9 bases match TRBD2. The germline V gene encodes CDR1 MDHEN and CDR2 SYDVKM. V lost 9 bases, J lost 2 bases, and 20 bases stayed unmatched. This CDR3 comprises 19 residues. CDR3 sequence (DNA): TGTGCCAGTAAGAACCGTGAGACGGCCAGCGGGAGGACCTACAATGAGCAGTTCTTC. Amino acids: CASKNRETASGRTYNEQFF.

This clone was found once. The chain combines TRBV7-9 with TRBJ1-1; no reliable D call. The CDR3 spans 11 residues. The germline gives CDR1 SEHNR, CDR2 FQNEAQ (reference sequence). Trimming took 2 bases from V and 8 from J, leaving 6 bases between them. CDR3 sequence: CASSLTGEAFF. In nucleotides, the CDR3 is TGTGCCAGCAGCTTAACGGGGGAAGCTTTCTTT.

The gene calls are TRBV28 and TRBJ1-4; D is uncertain. The CDR3 runs to 11 residues. Trimming shortened V by 6 bases and J by 5 bases, and 4 bases separated the two germline ends. Germline V CDR1 and CDR2: MDHEN, SYDVKM. CDR3 sequence: CASRLNEKLFF. The DNA of the CDR3 is TGTGCCAGCAGATTAAATGAAAAACTGTTTTTT.

The chain carries TRBV27 and TRBJ2-7, with TRBD2 matching 7 bases. Germline V gene sequence: CDR1 MNHEY, CDR2 SMNVEV (reference sequence). The CDR3 spans 17 residues. V shed 2 bases, J shed 5 bases, and the junction held 15 bases outside the gene matches. For the CDR3, the DNA is TGTGCCAGCAGTTTAACCCCGTCGGGGCGGGAGTACCACGAGCAGTACTTC. Translation: CASSLTPSGREYHEQYF.

The chain recombines TRBV10-3 with TRBJ2-7; 9 bases line up with TRBD1. The trim removed 0 bases at V and 3 bases at J, leaving 9 bases unmatched. The CDR3 runs to 17 residues. From germline, CDR1 is ENHRY and CDR2 SYGVKD. The CDR3 here is CAISESLGQGRIYEQYF. CDR3 nucleotides: TGTGCCATCAGTGAGTCTCTGGGACAGGGTCGGATCTACGAGCAGTACTTC.

CDR3 in DNA: TGTGCCAGCAGGGGGGGGCTTAACTATGGCTACACCTTC. This translates into CASRGGLNYGYTF. This rearrangement joins TRBV2 to TRBJ1-2; D perhaps matches TRBD1 (6 bases). Looked up from germline, CDR1 is SNHLY and CDR2 is FYNNEI. The CDR3 is made up of 13 amino acids. V was cut by 6 bases and J by 1 base, with 9 bases left in between.

J is TRBJ2-7 and V is TRBV11-2; TRBD1 aligns across 7 bases. Germline trimming cut 3 bases from V and 1 base from J; bases unmatched to any gene: 3. The CDR3 has 14 amino acids. Germline V gene lookup returns CDR1 SGHAT and CDR2 FQNNGV. The CDR3 sequence: CASSLRGRSYEQYF. The DNA for the CDR3 is TGTGCCAGCAGCTTGAGGGGGCGATCCTACGAGCAGTACTTC.

CDR3 sequence reads: CASRVRGGGYTF. The CDR3 nucleotides are TGTGCCAGCAGGGTCAGGGGTGGCGGCTACACCTTC. V usage is TRBV2 and J usage is TRBJ1-2; D may be TRBD1 (6 bases). V lost 6 bases and J 8 bases, leaving 13 bases between the germline ends. The CDR3 has 12 amino acids. CDR1 is SNHLY and CDR2 is FYNNEI in the germline V gene.

The chain is built from TRBV11-2 and TRBJ2-1, with TRBD2 matching 13 bases. The V gene end was trimmed by 8 bases and the J gene end by 1 base; junction bases not matched to a gene: 2. Germline V gene lookup returns CDR1 SGHAT and CDR2 FQNNGV. This CDR3 contains 15 residues. Written as DNA, the CDR3 is TGTGCCAGCGGACTAGCGGGAGTTTCCTACAATGAGCAGTTCTTC. Translated: CASGLAGVSYNEQFF.

V is TRBV11-2 and J is TRBJ2-1; no definite D call. This CDR3 region has 13 residues. Germline V lookup: CDR1 SGHAT, CDR2 FQNNGV. Trimming removed 2 bases from V and 10 bases from J, with 12 bases in between. This CDR3 is CASSLMRSKEQFF. In nucleotides, the CDR3 is TGTGCCAGCAGCTTAATGAGAAGCAAGGAGCAGTTCTTC.

The chain combines TRBV7-9 with TRBJ1-2, with 10 bases aligning to TRBD1. Looked up from germline, CDR1 is SEHNR and CDR2 is FQNEAQ (reference sequence). The CDR3 contains 15 residues. With V trimmed by 6 bases and J by 8 bases, 12 bases remained unmatched. CDR3 loop: CASRSPEGQGKGYTF. CDR3 bases: TGTGCCAGCAGGAGTCCCGAGGGACAGGGGAAAGGCTACACCTTC.

This clone showed up just once. CDR3 loop: CASSSRDRGAYNEQFF. For the CDR3, the DNA is TGCGCCAGCAGCTCCAGGGACAGGGGAGCCTACAATGAGCAGTTCTTC. The chain couples TRBV5-1 to TRBJ2-1; the match to TRBD1 covers 10 bases. This CDR3 has 16 residues. Trimming took 3 bases from V and 2 from J; bases not matched to a gene: 5. Per germline, CDR1 SGHRS and CDR2 YFSETQ.